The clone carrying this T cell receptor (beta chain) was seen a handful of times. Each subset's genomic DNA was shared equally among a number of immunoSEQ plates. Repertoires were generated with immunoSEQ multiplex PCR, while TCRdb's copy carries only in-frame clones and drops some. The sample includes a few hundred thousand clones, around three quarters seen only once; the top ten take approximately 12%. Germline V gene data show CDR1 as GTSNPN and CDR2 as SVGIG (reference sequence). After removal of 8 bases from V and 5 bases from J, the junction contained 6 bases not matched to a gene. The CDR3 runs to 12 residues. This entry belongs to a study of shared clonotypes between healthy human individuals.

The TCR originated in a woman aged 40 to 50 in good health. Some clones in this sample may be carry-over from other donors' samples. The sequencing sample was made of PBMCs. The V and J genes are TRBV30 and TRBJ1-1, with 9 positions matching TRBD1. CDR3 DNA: TGTGCCGGGGACAGGGTTCCTACTGAAGCTTTCTTT. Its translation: CAGDRVPTEAFF.